These 11 T cell receptor beta chains were all obtained from the same sample, sequenced in a study of blood T cell repertoires in COVID-19. TCRdb's copy holds only in-frame clones and misses some; the assay was immunoSEQ multiplex PCR. Among some 290,000 clones listed, approximately 87% were seen once. Sequencing input: peripheral blood. Receptor source: a man aged 55 to 70 who had recovered from COVID-19.

The chain uses TRBV5-1 and TRBJ1-1; D gene ambiguous. Germline lookup yields CDR1 SGHRS and CDR2 YFSETQ. The V and J ends lost 4 bases and 1 base respectively, with 2 bases between them. The CDR3 contains 11 residues. The CDR3, as DNA: TGCGCCAGCAGCCAGAACACTGAAGCTTTCTTT. This translates into CASSQNTEAFF.

The CDR3 region is CASSSHTGGLGGYTF. CDR3 in DNA: TGTGCCAGCAGCTCCCATACAGGGGGCCTGGGGGGCTACACCTTC. The chain joins TRBV7-2 to TRBJ1-2, with 9 bases that match TRBD1. The germline gives CDR1 SGHTA, CDR2 FQGNSA. CDR3 length: 15 residues. The ends lost 4 bases at V and 8 bases at J; junction bases unmatched: 11.

V usage is TRBV27 and J usage is TRBJ2-7, with TRBD2 identical over 11 bases. Germline V gene data show CDR1 as MNHEY and CDR2 as SMNVEV (reference sequence). The CDR3 covers 15 residues. V was pared by 2 bases and J by 6 bases, with 6 bases of the junction left unmatched. CDR3 amino acids: CASSLKLAGAGEQYF. CDR3 bases: TGTGCCAGCAGTTTAAAACTAGCGGGAGCAGGCGAGCAGTACTTC.

This chain joins TRBV7-9 and TRBJ2-7; 8 bases match TRBD1. The CDR3 length is 15 residues. The J segment lost 6 bases and the V segment lost 5 bases, leaving 12 bases of the junction unmatched. Germline V gives CDR1 SEHNR, CDR2 FQNEAQ (reference sequence). The DNA of the CDR3 is TGTGCCAGCAGCGACGACAGGGGCCCCCTCGGCGAGCAGTACTTC. This codes for CASSDDRGPLGEQYF. Using reference TRBV7-9 and TRBJ2-7 for the parts outside the CDR3, the full variable domain is DTGVSQNPRHKITKRGQNVTFRCDPISEHNRLYWYRQTLGQGPEFLTYFQNEAQLEKSRLLSDRFSAERPKGSFSTLEIQRTEQGDSAMYLCASSDDRGPLGEQYFGPGTRLTVT.

This clone has only one observation. V is TRBV5-6 and J is TRBJ2-3, with TRBD2 matching 8 bases. The V gene's germline CDR1 is SGHDT and CDR2 YYEEEE. This CDR3 has 16 residues. The ends lost 5 bases at V and 0 bases at J; junction bases unmatched: 8. The CDR3 protein is CASSKFASGSTDTQYF. CDR3 sequence (DNA): TGTGCCAGCAGTAAATTTGCTAGCGGGAGCACAGATACGCAGTATTTT. Looking up the rest from reference TRBV5-6 and TRBJ2-3 gives the full variable domain: DAGVTQSPTHLIKTRGQQVTLRCSPKSGHDTVSWYQQALGQGPQFIFQYYEEEERQRGNFPDRFSGHQFPNYSSELNVNALLLGDSALYLCASSKFASGSTDTQYFGPGTRLTVL.

The chain recombines TRBV19 with TRBJ2-1; no firm D call. CDR3 length: 12 amino acids. V shed 3 bases and J shed 7 bases, with 7 bases lying between them. Per germline, CDR1 LNHDA and CDR2 SQIVND (reference sequence). The CDR3 loop reads CASSIIANEQFF. The CDR3 coding sequence is TGTGCCAGTAGTATTATAGCAAATGAGCAGTTCTTC.

This chain connects TRBV3-1 (or the pseudogene TRBV3-2) to TRBJ1-6; TRBD1 is a possible D gene (5 bases). V was trimmed by 6 bases and J by 11 bases, leaving 20 bases between them. The CDR3 sequence is 15 residues long. Germline-derived CDR1 and CDR2 are LGHDT and YNNKEL (reference sequence). This chain's CDR3 is CASSHGGLRSPPLHF. DNA for the CDR3: TGTGCCAGCAGTCATGGGGGACTGCGCAGTCCACCCCTCCACTTT.

The gene calls are TRBV6-5 and TRBJ2-2; 8 bases align to TRBD2. The CDR3 is 14 residues long. The germline CDR1 and CDR2 sequences are MNHEY and SVGAGI. Unmatched junction bases numbered 5, after V lost 9 bases and J lost 2 bases. The CDR3 DNA is TGTGCCAGTAGACGGGGGGGTAACACCGGGGAGCTGTTTTTT. It encodes CASRRGGNTGELFF.

The chain combines TRBV14 with TRBJ1-5, with D maybe TRBD1 (5 bases). This CDR3 spans 16 amino acids. Germline V lookup: CDR1 SGHDN, CDR2 FVKESK. V gave up 0 bases and J gave up 4 bases, with 13 bases separating them. The CDR3 spells CASSQEGGARNQPQHF. Here the CDR3 DNA reads TGTGCCAGCAGCCAAGAAGGAGGGGCTCGAAATCAGCCCCAGCATTTT.

The rearrangement links TRBV3-1 (or the pseudogene TRBV3-2) to TRBJ2-2; TRBD1 matches 8 bases. The CDR3 spans 14 residues. The ends lost 5 bases at V and 6 bases at J; junction bases unmatched: 5. Per the germline V gene, CDR1 is LGHDT and CDR2 is YNNKEL (reference sequence). Here the CDR3 reads CASSTRQGSGELFF. CDR3 nucleotide sequence: TGTGCCAGCAGCACCCGACAGGGGTCCGGGGAGCTGTTTTTT.

This chain uses TRBV27 with TRBJ2-1; tentative D call: TRBD2 (7 bases). The CDR3 length is 15 residues. The germline V gene encodes CDR1 MNHEY and CDR2 SMNVEV (reference sequence). The V end lost 3 bases, the J end lost 7 bases, and 16 bases lay between the germline ends. The CDR3 spells CASSLFLGGGNEQFF. DNA for the CDR3: TGTGCCAGCAGTTTGTTTTTAGGGGGGGGGAATGAGCAGTTCTTC.